A single sample gave rise to the 23 T cell receptor beta chains below, sequenced in a study of tumor-infiltrating lymphocytes in primary liver carcinoma. The input was approximately 500 ng total RNA; TCR beta cDNA was made from it with a constant-region primer. Slightly modified ARM-PCR, run as three nested multiplex PCR rounds, produced the TCR beta libraries. The opening two PCR rounds, around 9 cycles each, paired TRBV1-TRBV30 forward primers with a C-beta reverse primer. TCRdb passed the multiplex PCR reads through MiXCR, listing each CDR3 protein once. The repertoire holds hundreds of thousands of distinct CDR3 sequences, over 55% seen once, with roughly 9% in the top ten. In addition to blood RNA drawn from unsorted whole blood, germline DNA was extracted. The sequenced material came from peripheral blood. These receptor sequences come from a man aged 40-50 years with primary liver carcinoma and hepatitis B virus infection.

With regard to this clonotype: A much larger clonotype is one base distant, so this may be a read error. The chain joins TRBV12-3 or TRBV12-4 to TRBJ1-1; no firm D call. V lost 3 bases to trimming and J lost 6 bases, with 5 bases between them. The CDR3 loop spans 11 amino acids. CDR3 loop: CASSFFPEAFF. The CDR3 region has the DNA TGTGCCAGCAGTTTTTTCCCTGAAGCTTTCTTT.

Turning to this clonotype: A read error may be the cause here, since a much bigger clone is one base away. The rearrangement uses TRBV4-1 and TRBJ2-7; 9 bases map to TRBD1. Germline assignment: CDR1 MGHRA and CDR2 YSYEKL. The CDR3 totals 15 residues. This CDR3 is CASSQETGGGYDQYF. In DNA, the CDR3 is TGCGCCAGCAGCCAAGAAACAGGGGGCGGCTACGATCAGTACTTC.

The count of this clonotype is one. This rearrangement joins TRBV7-8 to TRBJ1-1, with D hard to call. V was cut by 9 bases and J by 7 bases, with 24 bases left in between. Germline V gene sequence: CDR1 SGHVS, CDR2 FQNEAQ. The CDR3 is 15 amino acids. The CDR3 reads CASSLFNDAHIEAFF. Here the CDR3 DNA reads TGTGCCAGTAGCCTTTTCAATGATGCGCACATTGAAGCTTTCTTT. Complete variable domain (other parts from reference TRBV7-8 and TRBJ1-1): GAGVSQSPRYKVAKRGQDVALRCDPISGHVSLFWYQQALGQGPEFLTYFQNEAQLDKSGLPSDRFFAERPEGSVSTLKIQRTQQEDSAVYLCASSLFNDAHIEAFFGQGTRLTVV.

V usage is TRBV2 and J usage is TRBJ2-3, with no clear D. The CDR3 extends over 15 amino acids. CDR1 SNHLY and CDR2 FYNNEI come from the germline V gene. V lost 5 bases, J lost 4 bases, and 16 bases lay in between. CDR3 in DNA: TGTGCCAGCAGTCTTTCGCGGCCCCGGGCAGATACGCAGTATTTT. It yields the protein CASSLSRPRADTQYF.

The chain is built from TRBV13 and TRBJ2-3, with TRBD1 matching 8 bases. This CDR3 contains 16 residues. Unmatched junction bases numbered 12, after V lost 6 bases and J lost 4 bases. Germline CDR1 reads PRHDT; CDR2 reads FYEKMQ (reference sequence). CDR3 in amino acids: CASSRRRQGIPDTQYF. The CDR3 DNA follows: TGTGCCAGCAGTCGACGTCGACAGGGGATCCCAGATACGCAGTATTTT.

This clonotype was found many times. CDR3 sequence: CAITPSRGGYNEQFF. The CDR3 DNA follows: TGTGCCATCACCCCGTCCAGGGGGGGATACAATGAGCAGTTCTTC. This chain joins TRBV10-3 and TRBJ2-1; D assignment may be TRBD1 or TRBD2 (7 bases each). V was cut by 7 bases and J by 4 bases, with 17 bases left in between. The CDR3 sequence is 15 residues long. In germline, CDR1 is ENHRY, CDR2 SYGVKD.

Turning to this clonotype: The junction shows a germline mismatch at one end, possibly a read error. Here the CDR3 reads CAAIQSTDNDQFF. In DNA form, the CDR3 reads TGTGCCGCTATACAGAGCACTGACAATGATCAGTTCTTC. The chain couples TRBV10-3 to TRBJ2-1, with unresolved D. Germline CDR1 is ENHRY and CDR2 is SYGVKD. CDR3 size: 13 residues.

The rearrangement joins TRBV28 to TRBJ1-5, with 10 bases aligning to TRBD1. V gave up 6 bases and J gave up 8 bases; unmatched junction bases: 7. Per germline, CDR1 MDHEN and CDR2 SYDVKM. CDR3 length: 14 amino acids. CDR3 loop: CASSLTGGLKPQHF. The DNA for the CDR3 is TGTGCCAGCAGCCTGACAGGGGGCCTCAAGCCCCAGCATTTT.

Comments on this clonotype: A clone one base away is much larger, so this may be a read error. The CDR3 protein is CASRKRQVNQPQHF. DNA for the CDR3: TGTGCCAGCAGGAAGCGACAGGTCAATCAGCCCCAGCATTTT. The chain uses TRBV12-3 or TRBV12-4 and TRBJ1-5, with D possibly TRBD1 on 6 matching bases. V lost 6 bases to trimming and J lost 3 bases, with 12 bases between them. The CDR3 is made up of 14 amino acids.

The chain couples TRBV2 to TRBJ2-2; TRBD1 matches at 10 bases. This CDR3 is 13 amino acids long. Looked up from germline, CDR1 is SNHLY and CDR2 is FYNNEI. V lost 6 bases to trimming and J lost 10 bases; unmatched junction nucleotides: 5. This chain's CDR3 is CASRTGGFEELFF. DNA for the CDR3: TGTGCCAGCAGGACAGGGGGCTTCGAGGAGCTGTTTTTT. Combining the CDR3 with reference TRBV2 and TRBJ2-2 gives the whole variable domain EPEVTQTPSHQVTQMGQEVILRCVPISNHLYFYWYRQILGQKVEFLVSFYNNEISEKSEIFDDQFSVERPDGSNFTLKIRSTKLEDSAMYFCASRTGGFEELFFGEGSRLTVL.

This clonotype has just a few counts. The chain is built from TRBV5-1 and TRBJ1-1, with 8 bases lining up with TRBD1. Germline loops: CDR1 SGHRS, CDR2 YFSETQ. Trimming cost V 4 bases and J 10 bases; bases outside gene matches: 9. The CDR3 has 13 residues. Here the CDR3 reads CASSDIGQGGAFF. The CDR3, as DNA: TGCGCCAGCAGCGACATCGGACAGGGAGGAGCTTTCTTT.

The sample holds many counts of this clonotype. The J gene is TRBJ1-2, the V gene TRBV29-1, with D maybe TRBD1 (6 bases). This CDR3 has 12 residues. CDR1 SQVTM and CDR2 ANQGSEA come from the germline V gene. Trimming took off 6 bases at V and 4 bases at J, with 12 bases between the two ends. Here the CDR3 reads CSVDRTAYGYTF. The DNA for the CDR3 is TGCAGCGTAGATAGGACAGCCTATGGCTACACCTTC.

A word on this clonotype: The CDR3 does not close with the conserved phenylalanine or tryptophan, likely indicating a read error. V gene TRBV29-1 combines with J gene TRBJ2-7; TRBD1 aligns across 7 bases. CDR3 length: 13 amino acids. CDR1 is SQVTM and CDR2 is ANQGSEA in the germline V gene. The CDR3 DNA reads TGCGGCGTTGCCCCGACAGGGCTCCACGAGCAGTACTAC. It encodes CGVAPTGLHEQYY.

This chain joins TRBV6-6 and TRBJ2-6; tentatively, D is TRBD1 (6 bases). Germline assignment: CDR1 MNHNY and CDR2 SVGAGI (reference sequence). The CDR3 consists of 18 residues. Trimming cost V 8 bases and J 2 bases, with 22 bases left between them. The CDR3: CASCYKRDTFPGANVLTF. In DNA, the CDR3 is TGTGCCAGCTGCTATAAACGGGACACTTTCCCTGGGGCCAACGTCCTGACTTTC.

Many counts were recorded for this clonotype. The chain links TRBV11-2 to TRBJ2-1; 8 bases are shared with TRBD2. The germline gives CDR1 SGHAT, CDR2 FQNNGV. With 4 bases clipped from V and 9 bases from J, the junction kept 8 bases outside the gene matches. There are 14 residues in the CDR3. DNA for the CDR3: TGTGCCAGCAGCTCCACGGGACTAGTCGTTGAGCAGTTCTTC. It is translated as CASSSTGLVVEQFF.

This clonotype was detected many times. The chain uses TRBV7-9 and TRBJ2-3; no clear D gene. Trimming stripped 5 bases from V and 6 bases from J, with 12 bases between. CDR3 length: 13 amino acids. The germline V gene has CDR1 SEHNR and CDR2 FQNEAQ (reference sequence). CDR3 sequence reads: CASSARRGDTQYF. CDR3 sequence (DNA): TGTGCCAGCAGCGCTCGACGAGGCGATACGCAGTATTTT.

On this clonotype itself: A much larger clone differs by one base, so this may be a read error. The CDR3: CASSKQGSHEQYF. In DNA, the CDR3 is TGTGCCAGCAGTAAACAGGGTTCCCACGAGCAGTACTTC. This chain connects TRBV6-1 to TRBJ2-7, with D possibly being TRBD1 (6 bases). With 5 bases removed from V and 5 bases from J, the gap between germline ends came to 13 bases. This CDR3 spans 13 amino acids. Germline lookup yields CDR1 MNHNS and CDR2 SASEGT.

Worth noting for this clonotype: A junction boundary mismatches the germline segment, possibly from a read error. The chain couples TRBV11-3 to TRBJ2-3; D is tentatively TRBD1 or TRBD2 (5 bases each). Germline-derived CDR1 and CDR2 are SGHNT and YENEEA. This CDR3 has 15 residues. The CDR3, as DNA: TGTACCAGTAGCTCGGGGAAGGGGTTCACAGATACGCAATATTTT. Translation: CTSSSGKGFTDTQYF.

This clonotype was detected once. The DNA is omitted, as the CDR3 cannot be located on it reliably, and the CDR3 follows TCRdb's listing. The gene calls are TRBV12-3 or TRBV12-4 and TRBJ1-1; TRBD1, as called in the table, went unchecked against the DNA. The CDR3 adds up to 13 amino acids, both ends counted. This CDR3 reads CASSFGQGTEALF.

The CDR3 sequence: CASSLRTWGYTF. CDR3 sequence (DNA): TGTGCCAGCAGCTTAAGGACTTGGGGCTACACCTTC. The genes are TRBV7-9 and TRBJ1-2; D not resolved. Trimming left V 2 bases short and J 8 bases short, with 9 bases between. CDR3 length: 12 residues. Per germline, CDR1 SEHNR and CDR2 FQNEAQ (reference sequence).

About this clonotype itself: A much larger clonotype is one base distant, so this may be a read error. The chain has TRBV6-6 and TRBJ2-1; D may be TRBD2 (6 bases). The CDR3 covers 19 residues. Between the trimmed V and J ends, which lost 1 base and 5 bases, there was a span of 24 bases. The V gene's germline CDR1 is MNHNY and CDR2 SVGAGI (reference sequence). The CDR3 protein is CASSYFRLARGRGHNEQFF. CDR3 coding DNA: TGTGCCAGCAGTTACTTCAGGCTAGCGAGAGGCCGGGGCCACAATGAGCAGTTCTTC.

Only one count was recorded for this clonotype. Relative to the germline gene, one junction end is altered; a read error may explain this. The rearrangement joins TRBV5-4 to TRBJ2-7; D possibly uses TRBD1 or TRBD2 (5 bases each). Germline lookup yields CDR1 SGHNT and CDR2 YYREEE (reference sequence). CDR3 length equals 15 residues. This CDR3 reads CASSLETGPSSEQYF. Here the CDR3 DNA reads TGTGCCAGCAGCTTGGAAACGGGACCTTCCTCCGAGCAGTACTTC. Full variable domain (remainder filled in from reference TRBV5-4 and TRBJ2-7): ETGVTQSPTHLIKTRGQQVTLRCSSQSGHNTVSWYQQALGQGPQFIFQYYREEENGRGNFPPRFSGLQFPNYSSELNVNALELDDSALYLCASSLETGPSSEQYFGPGTRLTVT.

On this clonotype: Germline and junction disagree at one end, which may indicate a read error. The genes are TRBV11-2 and TRBJ2-7; D assignment may be TRBD1 or TRBD2 (5 bases each). Germline V lookup: CDR1 SGHAT, CDR2 FQNNGV. The CDR3 has 14 amino acids. CDR3 residues: CTSSFYGGSYEQYF. The CDR3 nucleotides read TGTACCAGCAGCTTCTATGGGGGCTCCTACGAGCAGTACTTC. Combining the CDR3 with reference TRBV11-2 and TRBJ2-7 gives the whole variable domain EAGVAQSPRYKIIEKRQSVAFWCNPISGHATLYWYQQILGQGPKLLIQFQNNGVVDDSQLPKDRFSAERLKGVDSTLKIQPAKLEDSAVYLCTSSFYGGSYEQYFGPGTRLTVT.